This TCR beta chain was identified in a study of T-cell reconstitution after alpha-beta-depleted transplantation in children. There are 16 residues in the CDR3. Germline V gene data show CDR1 as MNHNS and CDR2 as SASEGT. In regard to this clonotype: One junction end does not reproduce the germline sequence, and a read error may be involved.

Library preparation (for TCRbeta) was performed with unique molecular identifiers. TCRdb reprocessed the PCR reads via MiXCR and lists one record per CDR3 protein. The sample shows fewer than 550,000 distinct CDR3 sequences, roughly 11% of them seen only once. The rearrangement links TRBV6-1 to TRBJ2-2; 11 bases match TRBD1. The sample here was PBMCs from the stem cell graft donor, taken from the stem cell graft. The receptor's source is a human donor who donated a stem cell graft to a child with acute myeloid leukemia. Written as DNA, the CDR3 is TGTGCCAGCAGTAAGGGACAGGGGGTAGACACCGGGGTGCTGTTTTTT. Encoded protein: CASSKGQGVDTGVLFF.